The 23 T cell receptor beta chains listed next were all sequenced from one sample in a study of HIV-infected children after antiretroviral therapy interruption. Described treatment: PENTA 11 planned treatment interruption arm or continuous ART arm. A 3' RACE protocol on RNA, with unique molecular identifiers, produced the TCR library. TCRdb reanalysed the 3' RACE reads using MiXCR and keeps one entry per CDR3 protein. The sample carries 70,000 to 90,000 distinct CDR3 sequences, about 7% recorded once. This specimen consisted of CD45RA+ CD4+ T cells from PBMCs, pooled from several time points, obtained from a donor given antiretroviral therapy, either interrupted or continuous. The subset was: naive CD4+ CD45RA+ CD45RO- T cells. These receptors all stem from a pool of human donors with HIV.

This clonotype was recorded many times. This rearrangement joins TRBV18 to TRBJ1-1; no definite D call. Germline V gene data show CDR1 as KGHSH and CDR2 as LQKENI. The CDR3 is made up of 16 amino acids. V gave up 0 bases and J gave up 0 bases, with 11 bases separating them. CDR3 region: CASSPPRWQMNTEAFF. Written as DNA, the CDR3 is TGTGCCAGCTCACCACCGAGGTGGCAGATGAACACTGAAGCTTTCTTT.

There are many counts of this clonotype. V gene TRBV19 combines with J gene TRBJ1-6, with D hard to call. The germline V gene has CDR1 LNHDA and CDR2 SQIVND (reference sequence). The germline V and J ends were trimmed by 9 bases and 4 bases, with 31 bases remaining between them. There are 20 residues in the CDR3. The DNA for the CDR3 is TGTGCCAGCACAGCAGCAGAAAGATATAATTCACCCCGATATAATTCACCCCTCCACTTT. It specifies CASTAAERYNSPRYNSPLHF.

This clonotype occurred many times. This chain links TRBV10-3 with TRBJ2-3; perhaps D is TRBD1 or TRBD2 (5 bases each). The length of the CDR3 is 12 residues. Between the trimmed V and J ends, which lost 10 bases and 5 bases, there was a span of 13 bases. The germline V gene has CDR1 ENHRY and CDR2 SYGVKD. The CDR3 bases are TGTGCCAATCGAGGGGACCAAGATACGCAGTATTTT. Translated: CANRGDQDTQYF.

This clonotype came up many times. This chain uses TRBV7-3 with TRBJ2-6, with unresolved D. Per the germline V gene, CDR1 is SGHTA and CDR2 is FQGTGA. There are 16 residues in the CDR3. The V end lost 4 bases, the J end lost 0 bases, and 10 bases lay between the germline ends. The CDR3 sequence: CASSSRLVSGANVLTF. Here the CDR3 DNA reads TGTGCCAGCAGCTCTCGATTGGTCTCTGGGGCCAACGTCCTGACTTTC. The full variable domain, completed using reference TRBV7-3 and TRBJ2-6, is GAGVSQTPSNKVTEKGKYVELRCDPISGHTALYWYRQSLGQGPEFLIYFQGTGAADDSGLPNDRFFAVRPEGSVSTLKIQRTERGDSAVYLCASSSRLVSGANVLTFGAGSRLTVL.

The chain is built from TRBV10-3 and TRBJ2-6; D ambiguous. The germline CDR1 and CDR2 sequences are ENHRY and SYGVKD. V was pared by 7 bases and J by 0 bases, with 10 bases between. The CDR3 is 15 amino acids. The CDR3 is CAINSVVSGANVLTF. CDR3 bases: TGTGCCATCAACTCTGTTGTCTCTGGGGCCAACGTCCTGACTTTC.

V usage is TRBV5-6 and J usage is TRBJ2-3, with 10 bases identical to TRBD2. CDR1 SGHDT and CDR2 YYEEEE come from the germline V gene. The CDR3 is 16 residues long. The ends lost 0 bases at V and 2 bases at J; junction bases unmatched: 3. CDR3 sequence: CASSLVLAGTTDTQYF. The CDR3 bases are TGTGCCAGCAGCTTGGTACTAGCGGGGACCACAGATACGCAGTATTTT.

This chain links TRBV15 with TRBJ1-5; unclear D gene. The V end lost 8 bases, the J end lost 1 base, and 12 bases lay between the germline ends. Germline V lookup: CDR1 LNHNV, CDR2 YYDKDF (reference sequence). The CDR3 runs to 14 residues. Here the CDR3 DNA reads TGTGCCACCCGTGCGGACGCAAGCAATCAGCCCCAGCATTTT. Residues: CATRADASNQPQHF.

This clonotype was observed at least ten times. Compared with germline, one end of the junction differs, possibly owing to a read error. The genes are TRBV7-7 and TRBJ2-3; TRBD1 might be the D (6 bases). There are 14 residues in the CDR3. Per germline, CDR1 SSHAT and CDR2 FNYEAQ (reference sequence). The chain's CDR3 is CASSFKQGADTQYF. In DNA, the CDR3 is TGTGCTAGCAGCTTTAAACAGGGAGCGGATACGCAGTATTTT. The complete variable domain, with remaining parts taken from reference TRBV7-7 and TRBJ2-3, reads GAGVSQSPRYKVTKRGQDVTLRCDPISSHATLYWYQQALGQGPEFLTYFNYEAQPDKSGLPSDRFSAERPEGSISTLTIQRTEQRDSAMYRCASSFKQGADTQYFGPGTRLTVL.

V and J are TRBV25-1 and TRBJ1-1; 11 nucleotides line up with TRBD1. The CDR3 has 15 amino acids. V was clipped by 7 bases and J by 4 bases; unmatched bases: 8. CDR1 and CDR2 (germline): MGHDK, SYGVNS. CDR3 loop: CASIPSGTGGTEAFF. As DNA, the CDR3 is TGTGCCAGCATCCCCTCCGGGACAGGGGGCACTGAAGCTTTCTTT.

This chain links TRBV6-1 with TRBJ1-2, with D perhaps TRBD1 (5 bases). V was pared by 4 bases and J by 8 bases, with 11 bases between. Per the germline V gene, CDR1 is MNHNS and CDR2 is SASEGT. CDR3 size: 12 residues. CDR3 DNA sequence: TGTGCCAGCAGTGGCCAGGGAGTCGGCTACACCTTC. It yields the protein CASSGQGVGYTF.

There are many counts of this clonotype. The chain links TRBV6-2 or TRBV6-3 to TRBJ2-7; 14 bases align to TRBD2. Germline V lookup: CDR1 MNHEY, CDR2 SVGEGT. The CDR3 extends over 16 amino acids. Trimming cost V 5 bases and J 7 bases; bases outside gene matches: 10. CDR3 sequence (DNA): TGTGCCAGCAGTCAATCTAGACTAGCGGGAGGGCCGGAGCAGTACTTC. This codes for CASSQSRLAGGPEQYF.

Ten or more counts support this clonotype. Relative to the germline gene, one junction end is altered; a read error may explain this. The chain carries TRBV23-1 and TRBJ2-1; the D gene is possibly TRBD1 (6 bases). TRBV23-1 is sorted into the ORF group, with uncertain function. The CDR3 consists of 14 residues. CDR3 loop: CASSLGTHYAEQSF. In DNA form, the CDR3 reads TGTGCCAGCAGTCTGGGGACACACTATGCTGAGCAGTCCTTC.

This sequence joins TRBV2 and TRBJ1-3, with TRBD1 matching over 7 bases. V gave up 5 bases and J gave up 0 bases; unmatched junction bases: 4. The CDR3 loop spans 15 amino acids. The germline V gene has CDR1 SNHLY and CDR2 FYNNEI. The chain's CDR3 is CASSLDRYSGNTIYF. CDR3 coding DNA: TGTGCCAGCAGTTTGGACAGGTACTCTGGAAACACCATATATTTT.

This clonotype was detected many times. The gene calls are TRBV5-6 and TRBJ2-7; TRBD1 might be the D (5 bases). CDR3 length: 13 residues. V was shortened by 5 bases and J by 3 bases, with 12 bases between the two germline ends. Germline CDR1 and CDR2: SGHDT and YYEEEE. The CDR3 DNA sequence: TGTGCCAGCAGTGGTGGGGCCGGCTACGAGCAGTACTTC. Its protein product is CASSGGAGYEQYF.

DNA of the CDR3: TGTGCCAGCAGCTTCGCCCGACCCGCCAACGTCCTGACTTTC. Protein product: CASSFARPANVLTF. V usage is TRBV5-6 and J usage is TRBJ2-6; no clear D gene. Germline V gives CDR1 SGHDT, CDR2 YYEEEE. The CDR3 loop spans 14 amino acids. The V gene lost 2 bases and the J gene lost 7 bases, with 10 bases spanning the gap.

The chain recombines TRBV12-3 or TRBV12-4 with TRBJ2-5; unclear D gene. The length of the CDR3 is 15 residues. Trimming cost V 6 bases and J 4 bases, with 18 bases left between them. The CDR3 sequence: CASSPLLEMGETQYF. The CDR3 nucleotides read TGTGCCAGCAGCCCTCTCCTGGAAATGGGAGAGACCCAGTACTTC.

The sample holds many counts of this clonotype. The chain uses TRBV12-3 or TRBV12-4 and TRBJ2-3, with 8 bases fitting TRBD1. J lost 0 bases, V lost 6 bases, and 8 bases had no gene match. The CDR3 sequence is 16 residues long. CDR3 residues: CASSRDRLTSTDTQYF. CDR3 sequence (DNA): TGTGCCAGCAGCAGGGACAGGTTAACTAGCACAGATACGCAGTATTTT.

Ten or more counts support this clonotype. This rearrangement joins TRBV5-1 to TRBJ2-7, with D tentatively TRBD2 (6 bases). The CDR3 totals 14 residues. Germline-derived CDR1 and CDR2 are SGHRS and YFSETQ. V shed 0 bases and J shed 0 bases, with 7 bases lying between them. The CDR3 nucleotides are TGCGCCAGCAGCTTGGTGGGGGGCTCCTACGAGCAGTACTTC. It encodes CASSLVGGSYEQYF.

This clonotype was seen ten or more times. The V gene is TRBV28, the J gene TRBJ1-2, with no clear D. Trimming took off 2 bases at V and 8 bases at J, with 15 bases between the two ends. This CDR3 spans 14 amino acids. Germline V CDR1 and CDR2: MDHEN, SYDVKM. CDR3 in amino acids: CASSLSRGGGGYTF. The CDR3 bases are TGTGCCAGCAGTTTAAGTCGTGGTGGAGGGGGCTACACCTTC.

Many counts were recorded for this clonotype. The chain employs TRBV3-1 and TRBJ2-1; the D gene could be TRBD1 or TRBD2 (5 bases each). CDR3 length: 9 amino acids. Germline values: CDR1 LGHDT, CDR2 YNNKEL (reference sequence). V was cut by 11 bases and J by 15 bases, with 14 bases left in between. CDR3 loop: CARAEGRFF. Written as DNA, the CDR3 is TGTGCCCGAGCCGAGGGGCGGTTCTTC.

This clonotype was counted ten times or more. This chain's CDR3 is CASSFGHANTEAFF. In DNA, the CDR3 is TGTGCCAGCAGCTTTGGACACGCGAACACTGAAGCTTTCTTT. The rearrangement links TRBV7-2 to TRBJ1-1; a weak D match, TRBD1 (5 bases). CDR1 and CDR2 from the germline V gene are SGHTA and FQGNSA. The CDR3 is made up of 14 amino acids. V lost 3 bases to trimming and J lost 1 base, with 9 bases between them.

To note about this clonotype: Just one base apart from a much larger clone, this may be a read error. The chain carries TRBV3-1 and TRBJ2-7; D not resolved. Trimming left V 3 bases short and J 3 bases short, with 6 bases between. This CDR3 is 12 amino acids long. CDR1 is LGHDT and CDR2 is YNNKEL in the germline V gene (reference sequence). In nucleotides, the CDR3 is TGTGCCAGCAGCCACGACTTCTACGAGCAGTACTTC. This translates into CASSHDFYEQYF.

This clonotype was seen at least ten times. The V and J genes are TRBV5-8 and TRBJ2-3; D not resolved. This CDR3 has 12 residues. The germline V gene encodes CDR1 SGHTS and CDR2 YDEGEE. Trimming stripped 4 bases from V and 2 bases from J, with 5 bases between. In DNA form, the CDR3 reads TGTGCCAGCAGCGCAGCCACAGATACGCAGTATTTT. Encoded protein: CASSAATDTQYF.